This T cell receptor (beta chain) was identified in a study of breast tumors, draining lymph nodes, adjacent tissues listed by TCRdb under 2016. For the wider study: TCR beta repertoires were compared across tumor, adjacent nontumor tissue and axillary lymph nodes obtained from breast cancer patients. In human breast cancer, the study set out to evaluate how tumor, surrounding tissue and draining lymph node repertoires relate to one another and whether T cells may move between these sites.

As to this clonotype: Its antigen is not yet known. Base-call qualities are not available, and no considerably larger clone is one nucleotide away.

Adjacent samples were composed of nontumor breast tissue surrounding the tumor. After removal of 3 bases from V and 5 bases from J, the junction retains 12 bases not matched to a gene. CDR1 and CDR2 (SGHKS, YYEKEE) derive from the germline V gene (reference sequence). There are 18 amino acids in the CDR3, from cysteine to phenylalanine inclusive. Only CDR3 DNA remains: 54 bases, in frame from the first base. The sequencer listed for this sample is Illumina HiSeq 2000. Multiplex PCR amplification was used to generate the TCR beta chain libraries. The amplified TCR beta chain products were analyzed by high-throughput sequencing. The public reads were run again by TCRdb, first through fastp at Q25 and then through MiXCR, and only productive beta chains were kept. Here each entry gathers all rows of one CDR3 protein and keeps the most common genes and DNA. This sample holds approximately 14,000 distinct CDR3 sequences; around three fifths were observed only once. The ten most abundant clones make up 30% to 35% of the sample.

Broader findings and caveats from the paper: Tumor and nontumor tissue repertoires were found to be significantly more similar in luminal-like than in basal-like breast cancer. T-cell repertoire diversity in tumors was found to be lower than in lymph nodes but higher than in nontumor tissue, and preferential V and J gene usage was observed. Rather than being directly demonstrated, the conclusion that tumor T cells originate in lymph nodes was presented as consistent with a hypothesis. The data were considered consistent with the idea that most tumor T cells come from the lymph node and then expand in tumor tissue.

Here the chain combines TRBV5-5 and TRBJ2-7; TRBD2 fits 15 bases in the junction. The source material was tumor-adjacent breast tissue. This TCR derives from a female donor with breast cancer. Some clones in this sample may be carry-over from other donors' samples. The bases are TGTGCCAGCAGCTGGGGGACTAGCGGGGGGACCCCGAGGCACGAGCAGTACTTC. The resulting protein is CASSWGTSGGTPRHEQYF.